This T cell receptor beta chain was captured in a study of OX40 agonist ivuxolimab in advanced cancers. Study information: The patients' treatment was ivuxolimab, an agonistic anti-OX40 (CD134) antibody. The group had a mean age of around 60 years, ranged from 23 to 79, and was 80% to 85% male. Three patients, one with hepatocellular carcinoma and two with cutaneous melanoma, achieved partial responses.

Study-level findings and limits: Low levels of normalized T-cell clonal expansion also appeared in some nonresponders.

Remarks on this clone: Its specificity is unknown.

Assay used: immunoSEQ multiplex PCR; TCRdb lists only in-frame clones, some missing. This sample has under 100,000 clones, with 85% to 95% found just once. Trimming shortened V by 4 bases and J by 5 bases, and 9 bases separated the two germline ends. The CDR3 spans 13 residues. Germline values: CDR1 MNHEY, CDR2 SVGAGI. The TCR was taken from an adult with an advanced solid tumor such as melanoma, head and neck, liver or kidney cancer. The sample in question was CD4+ or CD8+ T cells sorted from blood, obtained in a trial of the OX40 agonist ivuxolimab. The rearrangement joins TRBV6-5 to TRBJ2-1; D remains ambiguous. The CDR3 nucleotides read TGTGCCAGCAGTTTAGATCAGAACAATGAGCAGTTCTTC. Protein product: CASSLDQNNEQFF.